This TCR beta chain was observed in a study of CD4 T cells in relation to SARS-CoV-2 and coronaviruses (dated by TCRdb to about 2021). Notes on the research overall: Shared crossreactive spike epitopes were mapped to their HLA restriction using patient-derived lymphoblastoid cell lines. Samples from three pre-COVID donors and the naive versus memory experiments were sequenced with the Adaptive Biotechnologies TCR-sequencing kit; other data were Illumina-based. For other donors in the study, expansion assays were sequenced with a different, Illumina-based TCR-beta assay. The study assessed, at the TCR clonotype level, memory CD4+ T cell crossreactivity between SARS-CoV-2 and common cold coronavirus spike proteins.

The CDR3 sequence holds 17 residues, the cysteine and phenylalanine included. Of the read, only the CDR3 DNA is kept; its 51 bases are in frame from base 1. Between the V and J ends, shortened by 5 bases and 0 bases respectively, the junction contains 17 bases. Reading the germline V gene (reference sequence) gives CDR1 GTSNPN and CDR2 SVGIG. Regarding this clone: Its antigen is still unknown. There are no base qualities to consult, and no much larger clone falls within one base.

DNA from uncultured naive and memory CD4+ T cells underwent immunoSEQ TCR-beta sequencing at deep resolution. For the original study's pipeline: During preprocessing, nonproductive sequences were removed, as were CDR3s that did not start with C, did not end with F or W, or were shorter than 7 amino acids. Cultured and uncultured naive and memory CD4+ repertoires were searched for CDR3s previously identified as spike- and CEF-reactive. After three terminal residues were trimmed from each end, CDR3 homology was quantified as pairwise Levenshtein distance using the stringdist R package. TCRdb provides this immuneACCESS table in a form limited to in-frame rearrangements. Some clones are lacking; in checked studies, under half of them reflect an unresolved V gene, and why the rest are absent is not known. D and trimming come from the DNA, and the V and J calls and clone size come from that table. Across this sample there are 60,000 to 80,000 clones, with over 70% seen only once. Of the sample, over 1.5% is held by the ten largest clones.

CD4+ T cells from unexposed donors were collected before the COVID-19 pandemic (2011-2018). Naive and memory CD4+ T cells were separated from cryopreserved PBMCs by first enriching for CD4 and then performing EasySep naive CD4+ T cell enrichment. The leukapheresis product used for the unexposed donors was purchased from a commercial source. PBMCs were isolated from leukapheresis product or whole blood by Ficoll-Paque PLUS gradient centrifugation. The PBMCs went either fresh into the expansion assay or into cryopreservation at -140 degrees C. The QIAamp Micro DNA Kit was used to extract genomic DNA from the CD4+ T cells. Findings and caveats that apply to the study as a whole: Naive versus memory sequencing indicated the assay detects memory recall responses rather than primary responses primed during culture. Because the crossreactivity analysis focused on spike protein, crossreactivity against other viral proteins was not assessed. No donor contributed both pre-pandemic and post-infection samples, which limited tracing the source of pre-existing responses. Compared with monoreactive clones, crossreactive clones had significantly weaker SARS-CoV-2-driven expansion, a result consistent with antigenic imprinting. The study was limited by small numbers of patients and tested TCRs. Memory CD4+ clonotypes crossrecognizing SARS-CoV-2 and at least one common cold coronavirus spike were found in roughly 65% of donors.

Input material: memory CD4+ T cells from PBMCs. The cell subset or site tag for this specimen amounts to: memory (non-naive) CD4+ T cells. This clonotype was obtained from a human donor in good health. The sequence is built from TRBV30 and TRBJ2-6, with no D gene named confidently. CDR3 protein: CAWDHHLPNSGANVLTF. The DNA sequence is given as TGTGCCTGGGACCACCATCTCCCTAACTCTGGGGCCAACGTCCTGACTTTC.